The 26 T cell receptor beta chains reported below all come from one sample, sequenced in a study of type 1 regulatory T cells. TCRdb re-analysed the reads in MiXCR, keeping a single row per CDR3 protein. Of more than 60,000 distinct CDR3 sequences listed, roughly 60% were seen once; the top ten hold about 1.7%. These TCRs are of unknown antigen specificity. Sequenced sample: cultured non-Tr1 T cells, either the whole culture or a sorted T cell fraction (not recorded which). The receptors originated from a human donor in good health.

This clonotype was detected only once. In nucleotides, the CDR3 is TGCGCCAGCAGCCAAGATGGGGGCGGCCTCCAAGAGACCCAGTACTTC. Residues: CASSQDGGGLQETQYF. This chain connects TRBV4-1 to TRBJ2-5; a possible D gene is TRBD1 (6 bases). Germline CDR1 is MGHRA and CDR2 is YSYEKL. The V gene lost 0 bases and the J gene lost 1 base, with 12 bases spanning the gap. The CDR3 consists of 16 residues.

The chain combines TRBV27 with TRBJ1-4, with 7 bases that match TRBD1. The V gene end was trimmed by 0 bases and the J gene end by 0 bases; junction bases not matched to a gene: 7. CDR3 length: 18 amino acids. Germline CDR1 reads MNHEY; CDR2 reads SMNVEV (reference sequence). Here the CDR3 reads CASSLSIGTAATNEKLFF. Written as DNA, the CDR3 is TGTGCCAGCAGTTTATCGATCGGGACAGCTGCAACTAATGAAAAACTGTTTTTT.

This chain uses TRBV29-1 with TRBJ2-5; unclear D gene. This CDR3 spans 13 amino acids. The germline V gene has CDR1 SQVTM and CDR2 ANQGSEA. Trimming took 2 bases from V and 0 from J, leaving 7 bases between them. This chain's CDR3 is CSVERNYQETQYF. The CDR3 DNA follows: TGCAGCGTTGAACGTAACTACCAAGAGACCCAGTACTTC. The full variable domain, with the rest looked up from reference TRBV29-1 and TRBJ2-5, is SAVISQKPSRDICQRGTSLTIQCQVDSQVTMMFWYRQQPGQSLTLIATANQGSEATYESGFVIDKFPISRPNLTFSTLTVSNMSPEDSSIYLCSVERNYQETQYFGPGTRLLVL.

The genes are TRBV6-2 or TRBV6-3 and TRBJ2-4; 9 bases line up with TRBD2. The V and J ends lost 6 bases and 0 bases, in that order; junction bases with no gene match: 6. Germline loops: CDR1 MNHEY, CDR2 SVGEGT. This CDR3 contains 16 residues. The CDR3 loop reads CASRAGGQLAKNIQYF. CDR3 DNA: TGTGCCAGCAGGGCGGGAGGGCAGCTAGCCAAAAACATTCAGTACTTC.

This clonotype was observed a few times. V gene TRBV18 combines with J gene TRBJ1-2, with D uncertain. CDR1 is KGHSH, CDR2 LQKENI, per germline. Deletions cut 1 base from V and 3 bases from J, with 12 bases between. The CDR3 consists of 15 residues. For the CDR3, the DNA is TGTGCCAGCTCACCACAGGGAGCGGGAGACTATGGCTACACCTTC. Translated, it gives CASSPQGAGDYGYTF.

This clonotype was counted ten times or more. CDR3 sequence (DNA): TGTGCCAGCAGCTTAGTAGGACAGAGAGGCTATGGCTACACCTTC. Protein product: CASSLVGQRGYGYTF. The chain uses TRBV7-2 and TRBJ1-2; a weak D match, TRBD1 (6 bases). The length of the CDR3 is 15 residues. Germline lookup yields CDR1 SGHTA and CDR2 FQGNSA. V was shortened by 1 base and J by 4 bases, with 13 bases between the two germline ends.

The chain uses TRBV11-2 and TRBJ2-3, with D possibly being TRBD1 or TRBD2 (5 bases each). CDR1 is SGHAT and CDR2 is FQNNGV in the germline V gene. V shed 6 bases and J shed 2 bases, with 15 bases lying between them. This CDR3 contains 15 residues. The CDR3 reads CASRDPGRSTDTQYF. Here the CDR3 DNA reads TGTGCCAGCAGGGACCCGGGACGGTCCACAGATACGCAGTATTTT.

The V and J genes are TRBV2 and TRBJ1-5, with a weak D call TRBD1 (5 bases). V dropped 10 bases and J dropped 1 base, with 17 bases sitting between them. The CDR3 extends over 15 amino acids. Germline V lookup: CDR1 SNHLY, CDR2 FYNNEI. The CDR3 coding sequence is TGTGCCAACAAGTCCCAGGGATTGAGCAATCAGCCCCAGCATTTT. It codes for CANKSQGLSNQPQHF. The variable domain in full, completed from reference TRBV2 and TRBJ1-5, reads EPEVTQTPSHQVTQMGQEVILRCVPISNHLYFYWYRQILGQKVEFLVSFYNNEISEKSEIFDDQFSVERPDGSNFTLKIRSTKLEDSAMYFCANKSQGLSNQPQHFGDGTRLSIL.

The chain has TRBV7-6 and TRBJ2-7; 12 nucleotides line up with TRBD1. V shed 3 bases, J shed 6 bases, and the junction held 3 bases outside the gene matches. The CDR3 runs 14 residues. CDR1 is SGHVS, CDR2 FNYEAQ, per germline. The CDR3 protein is CASSLGQGAGEQYF. CDR3 DNA: TGTGCCAGCAGCTTGGGACAGGGGGCGGGCGAGCAGTACTTC.

This chain links TRBV7-2 with TRBJ1-2, with a possible D match to TRBD1 (5 bases). Trimming took off 5 bases at V and 4 bases at J, with 8 bases between the two ends. Germline V gene lookup returns CDR1 SGHTA and CDR2 FQGNSA. The length of the CDR3 is 12 residues. The CDR3 DNA is TGTGCCAGCAGCAGGGGAGCCTATGGCTACACCTTC. As protein: CASSRGAYGYTF.

This clonotype appeared a single time. The rearrangement uses TRBV19 and TRBJ1-6; 7 bases agree with TRBD1. Germline CDR1 reads LNHDA; CDR2 reads SQIVND (reference sequence). This CDR3 spans 15 amino acids. The V and J ends lost 6 bases and 5 bases, in that order; junction bases with no gene match: 7. Written as DNA, the CDR3 is TGTGCCAGTAGACAAGGACAGGCGAATAATTCACCCCTCCACTTT. Amino acids: CASRQGQANNSPLHF. The whole variable domain, remainder taken from reference TRBV19 and TRBJ1-6, is DGGITQSPKYLFRKEGQNVTLSCEQNLNHDAMYWYRQDPGQGLRLIYYSQIVNDFQKGDIAEGYSVSREKKESFPLTVTSAQKNPTAFYLCASRQGQANNSPLHFGNGTRLTVT.

Only a few counts were recorded for this clonotype. This chain joins TRBV12-3 or TRBV12-4 and TRBJ2-5, with 7 bases lining up with TRBD2. J was trimmed by 7 bases and V by 7 bases; bases with no gene match: 18. The CDR3 contains 16 residues. CDR3 DNA: TGTGCCAGCACCTTATCTAGCGGAGGTGCCGTTGGGACCCAGTACTTC. It is translated as CASTLSSGGAVGTQYF.

The chain is built from TRBV7-9 and TRBJ1-1; D ambiguous. This CDR3 region has 14 residues. The ends were cut back, 7 bases at V and 7 bases at J, with 19 bases in the middle. Germline V gene data show CDR1 as SEHNR and CDR2 as FQNEAQ (reference sequence). CDR3 loop: CASTLDGRSGEAFF. For the CDR3, the DNA is TGTGCCAGCACCTTGGACGGGCGCAGTGGTGAAGCTTTCTTT.

This rearrangement joins TRBV20-1 to TRBJ2-1; 7 positions match TRBD2. This CDR3 contains 13 residues. Trimming took 6 bases from V and 8 from J; bases not matched to a gene: 10. Per the germline V gene, CDR1 is DFQATT and CDR2 is SNEGSKA (reference sequence). Written as DNA, the CDR3 is TGCAGTGCCCTCCTTGCGGGAGTCGATGAGCAGTTCTTC. Residues: CSALLAGVDEQFF.

The gene calls are TRBV7-8 and TRBJ2-3, with TRBD1 as a possible D gene (6 bases). The ends were cut back, 5 bases at V and 6 bases at J, with 9 bases in the middle. This CDR3 contains 12 residues. The germline gives CDR1 SGHVS, CDR2 FQNEAQ. CDR3 protein: CASSPGQDTQYF. The DNA of the CDR3 is TGTGCCAGCAGCCCAGGACAGGATACGCAGTATTTT.

This clonotype was seen once. The chain carries TRBV6-1 and TRBJ2-6; D gene ambiguous. V lost 8 bases to trimming and J lost 0 bases, with 8 bases between them. Germline loops: CDR1 MNHNS, CDR2 SASEGT. This CDR3 comprises 14 residues. The CDR3 DNA is TGTGCCAGCCCCAGGTTCTCTGGGGCCAACGTCCTGACTTTC. Its protein is CASPRFSGANVLTF.

V and J are TRBV19 and TRBJ2-2; D is perhaps TRBD1 (5 bases). V was trimmed by 5 bases and J by 4 bases, leaving 11 bases between them. The CDR3 extends over 14 amino acids. CDR1 LNHDA and CDR2 SQIVND come from the germline V gene (reference sequence). CDR3: CASSFRQTTGELFF. The CDR3 DNA is TGTGCCAGTAGTTTCCGACAGACCACCGGGGAGCTGTTTTTT.

The V call is TRBV7-9, the J call TRBJ2-7; D is undetermined. From germline, CDR1 is SEHNR and CDR2 FQNEAQ (reference sequence). The germline V and J ends were trimmed by 1 base and 1 base, with 8 bases remaining between them. This CDR3 is built from 14 residues. The CDR3 coding sequence is TGTGCCAGCAGCTTAGGACATACTTCCTACGAGCAGTACTTC. Amino acid sequence: CASSLGHTSYEQYF.

The chain recombines TRBV11-2 with TRBJ1-2; D might be TRBD1 (5 bases). The V gene lost 1 base and the J gene lost 6 bases, with 6 bases spanning the gap. The CDR3 loop spans 12 amino acids. Looked up from germline, CDR1 is SGHAT and CDR2 is FQNNGV. CDR3 in DNA: TGTGCCAGCAGCTTAGCAGGGAATGGCTACACCTTC. Translating it yields CASSLAGNGYTF.

The genes are TRBV30 and TRBJ2-3; 13 bases line up with TRBD2. In germline, CDR1 is GTSNPN, CDR2 SVGIG (reference sequence). V trimming: 2 bases; J trimming: 1 base; junction bases outside the gene matches: 6. This CDR3 has 17 residues. CDR3 nucleotides: TGTGCCTGGAGTACCGGGACTAGCGGGGTGGGCACAGATACGCAGTATTTT. Its translation is CAWSTGTSGVGTDTQYF.

This clonotype was detected only once. The chain is built from TRBV20-1 and TRBJ1-3, with a possible D match to TRBD1 (6 bases). This CDR3 is 16 amino acids long. V was shortened by 1 base and J by 2 bases, with 15 bases between the two germline ends. Germline V gives CDR1 DFQATT, CDR2 SNEGSKA (reference sequence). The CDR3 loop reads CSARAHNTGTGNTIYF. In nucleotides, the CDR3 is TGCAGTGCTAGAGCCCATAATACAGGGACTGGAAACACCATATATTTT.

This sequence joins TRBV2 and TRBJ2-1; D unclear. Between the trimmed V and J ends, which lost 3 bases and 7 bases, there was a span of 7 bases. CDR3 length equals 12 residues. Germline CDR1 and CDR2: SNHLY and FYNNEI. Here the CDR3 DNA reads TGTGCCAGCAGTGACGATAGGAATGAGCAGTTCTTC. Amino acids: CASSDDRNEQFF.

This clonotype was seen only a few times. CDR3 DNA sequence: TGTGCCAGCAGCTTAGCAAGCGGAGCCCGCACAGATACGCAGTATTTT. Encoded protein: CASSLASGARTDTQYF. J is TRBJ2-3 and V is TRBV7-2; D perhaps matches TRBD2 (5 bases). From germline, CDR1 is SGHTA and CDR2 FQGNSA. This CDR3 is built from 16 residues. Trimming left V 0 bases short and J 1 base short, with 11 bases between.

Only a few counts were recorded for this clonotype. V and J are TRBV12-3 or TRBV12-4 and TRBJ2-7, with 8 bases lining up with TRBD1. CDR3 length equals 15 residues. With 6 bases clipped from V and 0 bases from J, the junction kept 7 bases outside the gene matches. CDR3 in DNA: TGTGCCAGCAGCTTTGACAGGGGCCCCTCCTACGAGCAGTACTTC. This gives the protein CASSFDRGPSYEQYF.

The chain links TRBV20-1 to TRBJ2-7; 8 bases align to TRBD1. The V and J ends lost 5 bases and 11 bases, in that order; junction bases with no gene match: 14. This CDR3 comprises 13 residues. Looked up from germline, CDR1 is DFQATT and CDR2 is SNEGSKA (reference sequence). The CDR3 sequence: CSAQTDRVGGEYF. As DNA, the CDR3 is TGCAGTGCTCAAACGGACAGGGTCGGGGGAGAGTACTTC.

The V gene is TRBV21-1, the J gene TRBJ2-7; TRBD2 reflects the table's D call only, with no check against the DNA. TRBV21-1 is a documented pseudogene. The CDR3 is made up of 16 amino acids. CDR3: CASSKALSGTSDEQYF. The CDR3 region has the DNA TGTGCCAGCAGCAAAGCGCTTAGCGGAACGTCCGACGAGCAGTACTTC.